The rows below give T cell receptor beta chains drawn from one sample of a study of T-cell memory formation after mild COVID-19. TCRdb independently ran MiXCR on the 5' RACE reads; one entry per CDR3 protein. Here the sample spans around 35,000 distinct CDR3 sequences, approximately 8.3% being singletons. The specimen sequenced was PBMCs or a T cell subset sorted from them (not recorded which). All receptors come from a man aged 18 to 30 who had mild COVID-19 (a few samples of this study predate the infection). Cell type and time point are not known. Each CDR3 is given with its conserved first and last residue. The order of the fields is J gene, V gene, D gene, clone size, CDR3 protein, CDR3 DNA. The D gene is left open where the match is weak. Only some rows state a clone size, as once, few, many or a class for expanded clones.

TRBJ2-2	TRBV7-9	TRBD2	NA	CASSLSGGANTGELFF	TGTGCCAGCAGCTTAAGCGGGGGGGCGAACACCGGGGAGCTGTTTTTT
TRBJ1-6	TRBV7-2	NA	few	CASSSPWSPLHF	TGTGCCAGCAGCTCTCCGTGGTCACCCCTCCACTTT
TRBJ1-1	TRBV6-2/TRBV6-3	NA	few	CASSYGRDTEAFF	TGTGCCAGCAGTTACGGGAGGGATACTGAAGCTTTCTTT
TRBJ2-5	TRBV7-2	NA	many	CASSLVRETQYF	TGTGCCAGCAGCTTAGTTCGGGAGACCCAGTACTTC
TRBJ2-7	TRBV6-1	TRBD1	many	CASSARQGWDEQYF	TGTGCCAGCAGTGCTCGACAGGGCTGGGACGAGCAGTACTTC
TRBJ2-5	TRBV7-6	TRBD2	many	CASSPGLGETQYF	TGTGCCAGCAGCCCGGGACTAGGGGAGACCCAGTACTTC
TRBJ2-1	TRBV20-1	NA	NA	CSAPPYGSVYNEQFF	TGCAGTGCCCCGCCCTATGGCTCGGTCTACAATGAGCAGTTCTTC
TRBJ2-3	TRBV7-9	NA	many	CASSLGDSTDTQYF	TGTGCCAGCAGCTTAGGGGACTCCACAGATACGCAGTATTTT
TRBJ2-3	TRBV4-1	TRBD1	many	CASSQEPGQGVIGTDTQYF	TGCGCCAGCAGCCAAGAGCCGGGACAGGGGGTTATTGGCACAGATACGCAGTATTTT
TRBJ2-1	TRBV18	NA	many	CASSPPGAASRPYNEQFF	TGTGCCAGCTCACCCCCCGGGGCCGCATCTAGACCCTACAATGAGCAGTTCTTC
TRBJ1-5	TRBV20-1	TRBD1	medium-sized	CSARERDRFNQPQHF	TGCAGTGCTAGAGAAAGGGACAGGTTCAATCAGCCCCAGCATTTT
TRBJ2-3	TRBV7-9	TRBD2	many	CASSDETSGRGDTQYF	TGTGCCAGCAGCGACGAGACTAGCGGGAGGGGAGATACGCAGTATTTT
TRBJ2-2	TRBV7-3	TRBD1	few	CASSSQGITGELFF	TGTGCCAGCAGCTCACAGGGGATCACCGGGGAGCTGTTTTTT
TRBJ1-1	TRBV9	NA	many	CASSVDPLTGTEAFF	TGTGCCAGCAGCGTAGACCCTTTGACTGGTACTGAAGCTTTCTTT
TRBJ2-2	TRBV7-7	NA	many	CASSSMNTGELFF	TGTGCTAGCAGCTCGATGAACACCGGGGAGCTGTTTTTT
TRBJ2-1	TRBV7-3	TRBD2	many	CASSLTAKTSGGAGEQFF	TGTGCCAGCAGCTTAACGGCCAAAACTAGCGGGGGGGCTGGTGAGCAGTTCTTC
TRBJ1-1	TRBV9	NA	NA	CASSVGGMTEAFF	TGTGCCAGCAGCGTAGGAGGAATGACTGAAGCTTTCTTT
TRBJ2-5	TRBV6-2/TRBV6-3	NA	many	CASSYSAGIGETQYF	TGTGCCAGCAGTTACAGCGCGGGGATAGGAGAGACCCAGTACTTC
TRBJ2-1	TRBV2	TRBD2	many	CASSAIGLAAYNEQFF	TGTGCCAGCAGTGCGATAGGACTAGCGGCTTACAATGAGCAGTTCTTC
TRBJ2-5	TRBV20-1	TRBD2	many	CSARGALAGGRQETQYF	TGCAGTGCTAGAGGTGCCCTAGCGGGGGGCCGCCAAGAGACCCAGTACTTC
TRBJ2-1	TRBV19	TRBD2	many	CASSTSGDSYNEQFF	TGTGCCAGTAGCACTAGCGGGGACTCCTACAATGAGCAGTTCTTC
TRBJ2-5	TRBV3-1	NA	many	CASSPTERTQYF	TGTGCCAGCAGCCCTACAGAAAGGACCCAGTACTTC
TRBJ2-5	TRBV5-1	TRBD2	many	CASSLASGGFQETQYF	TGCGCCAGCAGCTTGGCGAGCGGGGGTTTCCAAGAGACCCAGTACTTC
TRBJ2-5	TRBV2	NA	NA	CASTTTGETQYF	TGTGCCAGCACCACAACAGGAGAGACCCAGTACTTC
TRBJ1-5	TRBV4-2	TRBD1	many	CASSLLRTGSNQPQHF	TGTGCCAGCAGCCTTTTACGGACAGGGAGCAATCAGCCCCAGCATTTT
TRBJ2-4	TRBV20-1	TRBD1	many	CSALDRVAKNIQYF	TGCAGTGCCCTGGACAGGGTAGCCAAAAACATTCAGTACTTC
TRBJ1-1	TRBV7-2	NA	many	CASSYYAEAFF	TGTGCCAGCAGCTACTACGCTGAAGCTTTCTTT
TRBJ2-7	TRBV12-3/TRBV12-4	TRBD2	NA	CASSLDSGSYEQYF	TGTGCCAGCAGTTTAGATAGCGGGAGCTACGAGCAGTACTTC
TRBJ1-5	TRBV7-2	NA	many	CASSWGEAGNQPQHF	TGTGCCAGCAGCTGGGGGGAGGCGGGCAATCAGCCCCAGCATTTT
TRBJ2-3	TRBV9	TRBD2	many	CASSPRGTNPGDTQYF	TGTGCCAGCAGCCCAAGAGGGACTAACCCTGGAGATACGCAGTATTTT
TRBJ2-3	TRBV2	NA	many	CASRATSDSTDTQYF	TGTGCCAGCAGGGCTACGTCGGATAGCACAGATACGCAGTATTTT
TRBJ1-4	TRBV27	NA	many	CASSPGGELFF	TGTGCCAGCAGCCCCGGGGGGGAACTGTTTTTT
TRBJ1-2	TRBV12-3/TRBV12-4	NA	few	CASSLGAGYTF	TGTGCCAGCAGTTTGGGCGCTGGCTACACCTTC
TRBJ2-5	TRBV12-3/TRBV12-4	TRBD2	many	CASSSGLAGLETQYF	TGTGCCAGCAGTTCGGGACTAGCGGGGTTGGAGACCCAGTACTTC
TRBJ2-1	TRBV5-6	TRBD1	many	CASSFGDRAYNEQFF	TGTGCCAGCAGCTTCGGCGACAGGGCCTACAATGAGCAGTTCTTC
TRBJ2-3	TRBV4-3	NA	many	CASSQDNSPGDTQYF	TGCGCCAGCAGCCAAGATAACTCGCCGGGGGATACGCAGTATTTT
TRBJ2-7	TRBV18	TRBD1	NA	CASSPGTGESYEQYF	TGTGCCAGCTCACCAGGGACAGGCGAATCCTACGAGCAGTACTTC
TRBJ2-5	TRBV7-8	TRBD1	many	CASSQRQGAAPETQYF	TGTGCCAGCAGCCAAAGACAGGGGGCGGCTCCAGAGACCCAGTACTTC
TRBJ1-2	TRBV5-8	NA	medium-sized	CASSLYAGPGYTF	TGTGCCAGCAGCTTGTACGCAGGGCCAGGCTACACCTTC
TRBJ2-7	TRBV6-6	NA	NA	CASSYPMQGHSYEQYF	TGTGCCAGCAGTTACCCCATGCAGGGGCACTCCTACGAGCAGTACTTC
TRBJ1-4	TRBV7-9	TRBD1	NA	CASSLGDRGFEKLFF	TGTGCCAGCAGCTTAGGGGACAGGGGGTTCGAAAAACTGTTTTTT
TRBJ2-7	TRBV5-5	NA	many	CASSLEAVYEQYF	TGTGCCAGCAGCTTGGAAGCAGTCTACGAGCAGTACTTC
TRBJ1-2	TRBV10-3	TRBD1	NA	CAITRTGEDYGYTF	TGTGCCATCACGAGGACAGGCGAGGACTATGGCTACACCTTC
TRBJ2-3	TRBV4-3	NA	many	CASSQDRGPDTQYF	TGCGCCAGCAGCCAAGATCGGGGGCCGGATACGCAGTATTTT
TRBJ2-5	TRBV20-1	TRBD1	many	CSAPSPGTGETQYF	TGCAGTGCACCAAGCCCAGGGACAGGGGAGACCCAGTACTTC
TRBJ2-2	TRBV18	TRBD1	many	CASSSPGQNSGELFF	TGTGCCAGCTCATCCCCGGGACAGAACTCCGGGGAGCTGTTTTTT
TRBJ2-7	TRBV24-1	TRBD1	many	CATRDSSYEQYF	TGTGCCACCCGGGACAGCTCCTACGAGCAGTACTTC
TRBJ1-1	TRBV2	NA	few	CASSEGMNTEAFF	TGTGCCAGCAGTGAAGGGATGAACACTGAAGCTTTCTTT
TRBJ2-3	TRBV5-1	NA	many	CASSPAGGGTDTQYF	TGCGCCAGCAGCCCCGCAGGGGGGGGTACAGATACGCAGTATTTT
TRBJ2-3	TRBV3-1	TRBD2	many	CASSRSSGERATQYF	TGTGCCAGCAGCCGTTCTAGCGGGGAAAGAGCTACGCAGTATTTT
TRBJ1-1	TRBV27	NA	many	CASIGWGPEAFF	TGTGCCAGCATAGGTTGGGGGCCTGAAGCTTTCTTT
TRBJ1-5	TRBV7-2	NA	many	CASSYSGYSNQPQHF	TGTGCCAGCAGCTACTCGGGATATAGCAATCAGCCCCAGCATTTT
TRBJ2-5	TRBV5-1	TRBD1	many	CASSILGRTGDRETQYF	TGCGCCAGCAGCATCCTTGGGCGGACAGGAGACCGGGAGACCCAGTACTTC